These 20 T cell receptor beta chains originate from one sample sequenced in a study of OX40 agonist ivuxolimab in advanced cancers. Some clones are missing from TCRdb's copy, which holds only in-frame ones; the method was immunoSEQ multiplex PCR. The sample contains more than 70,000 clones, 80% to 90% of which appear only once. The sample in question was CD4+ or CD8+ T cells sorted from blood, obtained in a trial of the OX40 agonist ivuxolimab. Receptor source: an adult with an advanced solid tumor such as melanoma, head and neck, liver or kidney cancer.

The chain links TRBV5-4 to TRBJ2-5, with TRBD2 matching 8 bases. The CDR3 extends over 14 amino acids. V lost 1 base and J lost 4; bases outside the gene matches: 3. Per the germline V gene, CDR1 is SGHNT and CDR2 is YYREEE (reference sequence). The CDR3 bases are TGTGCCAGCAGCTTGCCGGGAGGGAGAGAGACCCAGTACTTC. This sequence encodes CASSLPGGRETQYF.

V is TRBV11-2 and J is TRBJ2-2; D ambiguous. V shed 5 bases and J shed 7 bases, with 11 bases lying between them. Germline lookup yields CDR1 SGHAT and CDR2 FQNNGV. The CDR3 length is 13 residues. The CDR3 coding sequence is TGTGCCAGCAGCCTGGCCCCTCACGGGGAGCTGTTTTTT. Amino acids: CASSLAPHGELFF. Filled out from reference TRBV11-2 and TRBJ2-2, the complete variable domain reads EAGVAQSPRYKIIEKRQSVAFWCNPISGHATLYWYQQILGQGPKLLIQFQNNGVVDDSQLPKDRFSAERLKGVDSTLKIQPAKLEDSAVYLCASSLAPHGELFFGEGSRLTVL.

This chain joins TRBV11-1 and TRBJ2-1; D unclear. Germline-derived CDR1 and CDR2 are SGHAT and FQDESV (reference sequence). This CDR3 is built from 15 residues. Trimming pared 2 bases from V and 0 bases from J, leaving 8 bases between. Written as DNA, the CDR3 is TGTGCCAGCAGCTTATCCCCGAGCTCCTACAATGAGCAGTTCTTC. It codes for CASSLSPSSYNEQFF.

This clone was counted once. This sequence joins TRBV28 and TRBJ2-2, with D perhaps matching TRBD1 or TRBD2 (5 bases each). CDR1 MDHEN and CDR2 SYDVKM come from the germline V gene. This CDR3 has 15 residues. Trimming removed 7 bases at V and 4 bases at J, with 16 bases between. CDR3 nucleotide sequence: TGTGCCAGCACCGGGGCCCTTCGCGGCACCGGGGAGCTGTTTTTT. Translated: CASTGALRGTGELFF.

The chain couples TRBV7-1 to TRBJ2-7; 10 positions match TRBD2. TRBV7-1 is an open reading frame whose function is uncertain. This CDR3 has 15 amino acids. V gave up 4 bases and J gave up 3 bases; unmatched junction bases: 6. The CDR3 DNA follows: TGTGCCAGCAGCTTGAGGACTAGCGGCCTCTACGAGCAGTACTTC. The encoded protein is CASSLRTSGLYEQYF.

CDR3 amino acids: CASSQDYNLAAAGELFF. In DNA, the CDR3 is TGTGCCAGCAGCCAAGATTATAACCTAGCGGCCGCCGGGGAGCTGTTTTTT. The chain joins TRBV4-2 to TRBJ2-2, with 7 nucleotides matching TRBD2. The CDR3 consists of 17 residues. Germline V gene data show CDR1 as LGHNA and CDR2 as YNFKEQ. Trimming at V came to 0 bases and at J to 6 bases, leaving 10 bases not matched to a gene.

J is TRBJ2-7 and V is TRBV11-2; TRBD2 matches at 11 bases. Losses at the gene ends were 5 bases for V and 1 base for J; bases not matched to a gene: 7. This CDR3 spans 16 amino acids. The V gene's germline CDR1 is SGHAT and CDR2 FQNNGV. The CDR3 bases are TGTGCCAGCAGCCCTCGACTAGCGGGGAGATCCTACGAGCAGTACTTC. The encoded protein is CASSPRLAGRSYEQYF.

DNA of the CDR3: TGTGCCACCAGCAGAGAGCGGGGGGTTTGGGATAGCAATCAGCCCCAGCATTTT. Protein sequence: CATSRERGVWDSNQPQHF. The rearrangement joins TRBV15 to TRBJ1-5, with D perhaps matching TRBD1 (5 bases). V was shortened by 0 bases and J by 0 bases, with 15 bases between the two germline ends. The CDR3 contains 18 residues. From germline, CDR1 is LNHNV and CDR2 YYDKDF (reference sequence).

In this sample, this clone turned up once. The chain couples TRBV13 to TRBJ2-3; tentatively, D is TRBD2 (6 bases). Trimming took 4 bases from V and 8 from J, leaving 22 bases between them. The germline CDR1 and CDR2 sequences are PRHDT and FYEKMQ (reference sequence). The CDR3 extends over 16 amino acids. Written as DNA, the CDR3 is TGTGCCAGCAGCTACACGACCGGGACTCGGTACGGTACGCAGTATTTT. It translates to CASSYTTGTRYGTQYF.

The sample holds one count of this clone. The CDR3 is CAWSVRWRQGANEQFF. CDR3 nucleotide sequence: TGTGCCTGGAGTGTAAGGTGGAGGCAGGGGGCAAATGAGCAGTTCTTC. The rearrangement links TRBV30 to TRBJ2-1, with 8 bases matching TRBD1. The CDR3 has 16 residues. Germline CDR1 GTSNPN, CDR2 SVGIG (reference sequence). The V gene end was trimmed by 0 bases and the J gene end by 7 bases; junction bases not matched to a gene: 11.

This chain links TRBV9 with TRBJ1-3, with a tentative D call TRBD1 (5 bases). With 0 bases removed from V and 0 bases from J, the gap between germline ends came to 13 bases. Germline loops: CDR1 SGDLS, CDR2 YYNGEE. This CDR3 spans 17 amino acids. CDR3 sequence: CASSVAAGRSSGNTIYF. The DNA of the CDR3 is TGTGCCAGCAGCGTAGCGGCAGGGAGGTCCTCTGGAAACACCATATATTTT. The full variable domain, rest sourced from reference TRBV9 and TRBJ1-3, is DSGVTQTPKHLITATGQRVTLRCSPRSGDLSVYWYQQSLDQGLQFLIQYYNGEERAKGNILERFSAQQFPDLHSELNLSSLELGDSALYFCASSVAAGRSSGNTIYFGEGSWLTVV.

The DNA of the CDR3 is TGTGCCAGCAGTTACTCCGGGACACCCCAAGAGACCCAGTACTTC. It encodes CASSYSGTPQETQYF. The V and J genes are TRBV6-6 and TRBJ2-5, with D possibly TRBD1 on 6 matching bases. With 0 bases removed from V and 1 base from J, the gap between germline ends came to 9 bases. This CDR3 contains 15 residues. CDR1 is MNHNY, CDR2 SVGAGI, per germline (reference sequence).

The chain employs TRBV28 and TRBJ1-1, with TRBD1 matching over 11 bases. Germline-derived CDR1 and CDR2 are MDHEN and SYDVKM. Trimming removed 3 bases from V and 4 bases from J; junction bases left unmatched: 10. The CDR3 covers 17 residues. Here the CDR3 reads CASSFRPGQGAGTEAFF. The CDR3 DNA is TGTGCCAGCAGTTTTAGGCCCGGACAGGGGGCGGGCACTGAAGCTTTCTTT.

The CDR3 DNA reads as TGTGCCAGCAGCCCCGGGACAGGGGGAGAGACCCAGTACTTC. Its translation: CASSPGTGGETQYF. The chain has TRBV5-6 and TRBJ2-5, with 11 bases fitting TRBD1. The CDR3 spans 14 residues. The ends lost 4 bases at V and 4 bases at J; junction bases unmatched: 3. Germline assignment: CDR1 SGHDT and CDR2 YYEEEE. Full variable domain (outside the CDR3, taken from reference TRBV5-6 and TRBJ2-5): DAGVTQSPTHLIKTRGQQVTLRCSPKSGHDTVSWYQQALGQGPQFIFQYYEEEERQRGNFPDRFSGHQFPNYSSELNVNALLLGDSALYLCASSPGTGGETQYFGPGTRLLVL.

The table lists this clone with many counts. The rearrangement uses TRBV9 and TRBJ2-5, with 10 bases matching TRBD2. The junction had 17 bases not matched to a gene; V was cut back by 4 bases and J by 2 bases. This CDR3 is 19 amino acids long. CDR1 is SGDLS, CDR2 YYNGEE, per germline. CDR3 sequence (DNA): TGTGCCAGCAGCTGTACCCGAGGGTCGGCTAGCGGGAGACAAGAGACCCAGTACTTC. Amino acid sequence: CASSCTRGSASGRQETQYF.

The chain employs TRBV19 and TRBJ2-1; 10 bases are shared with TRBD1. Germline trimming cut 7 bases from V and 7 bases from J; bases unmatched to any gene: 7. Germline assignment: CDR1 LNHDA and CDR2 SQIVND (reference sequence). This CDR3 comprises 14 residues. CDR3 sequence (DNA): TGTGCCAGTACCCTGACAGGGGGCGGGAATGAGCAGTTCTTC. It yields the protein CASTLTGGGNEQFF.

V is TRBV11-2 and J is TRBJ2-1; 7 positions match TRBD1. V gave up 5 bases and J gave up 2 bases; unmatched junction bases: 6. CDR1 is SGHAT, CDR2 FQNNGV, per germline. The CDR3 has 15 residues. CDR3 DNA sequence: TGTGCCAGCAGCCGACAGGGTCTAACCTACAATGAGCAGTTCTTC. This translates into CASSRQGLTYNEQFF.

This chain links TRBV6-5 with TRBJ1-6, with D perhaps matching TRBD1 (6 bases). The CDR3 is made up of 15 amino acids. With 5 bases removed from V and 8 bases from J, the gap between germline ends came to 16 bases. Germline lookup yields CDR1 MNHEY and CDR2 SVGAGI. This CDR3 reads CASSRPSEGDSPLHF. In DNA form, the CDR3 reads TGTGCCAGCAGTCGCCCTTCAGAGGGGGATTCACCCCTCCACTTT.

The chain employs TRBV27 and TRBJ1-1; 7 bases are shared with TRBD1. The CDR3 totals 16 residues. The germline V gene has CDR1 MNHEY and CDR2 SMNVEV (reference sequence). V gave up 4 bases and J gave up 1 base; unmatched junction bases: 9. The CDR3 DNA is TGTGCCAGCAGTTCAGGGGGTTTGGGGAGGAACACTGAAGCTTTCTTT. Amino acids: CASSSGGLGRNTEAFF.

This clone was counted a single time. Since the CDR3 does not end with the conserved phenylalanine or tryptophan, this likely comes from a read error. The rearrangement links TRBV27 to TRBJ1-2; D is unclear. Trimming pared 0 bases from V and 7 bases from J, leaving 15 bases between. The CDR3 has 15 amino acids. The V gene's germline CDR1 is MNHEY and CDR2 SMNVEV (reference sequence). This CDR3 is CASSLSADVWGGYTS. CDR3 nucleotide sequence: TGTGCCAGCAGTTTATCTGCGGACGTATGGGGTGGCTACACCTCC.